This T cell receptor (beta chain) was obtained from a study of identical twins. Study-level points and caveats: Low generation-probability sequences were in excess among twin-shared out-of-frame alpha sequences.

CDR3 length: 13 residues. Looked up from germline, CDR1 is DFQATT and CDR2 is SNEGSKA (reference sequence). A universal primer site was incorporated via template switching, and the cDNA contained unique molecular identifiers. MiXCR was run by TCRdb on the 5' RACE reads, yielding one entry per CDR3 protein. The table records around 510,000 distinct CDR3 sequences, 13% to 15% of them present only once. On this clonotype: Its antigen remains unknown.

These same records also appear under a second study, on yellow fever vaccine responses in identical twins. This second study says: As reported, the vaccine T cell response of twins seemed partly convergent and partly personalized.

The sequence was collected from a woman between 18 and 29 years old in good health. J is TRBJ2-3 and V is TRBV20-1; TRBD2 agrees at 7 bases. Input material: CD4+ T cells sorted from blood. The CDR3 is CSHGGSNTDTQYF. The CDR3 DNA follows: TGCAGCCACGGGGGGTCGAACACAGATACGCAGTATTTT.